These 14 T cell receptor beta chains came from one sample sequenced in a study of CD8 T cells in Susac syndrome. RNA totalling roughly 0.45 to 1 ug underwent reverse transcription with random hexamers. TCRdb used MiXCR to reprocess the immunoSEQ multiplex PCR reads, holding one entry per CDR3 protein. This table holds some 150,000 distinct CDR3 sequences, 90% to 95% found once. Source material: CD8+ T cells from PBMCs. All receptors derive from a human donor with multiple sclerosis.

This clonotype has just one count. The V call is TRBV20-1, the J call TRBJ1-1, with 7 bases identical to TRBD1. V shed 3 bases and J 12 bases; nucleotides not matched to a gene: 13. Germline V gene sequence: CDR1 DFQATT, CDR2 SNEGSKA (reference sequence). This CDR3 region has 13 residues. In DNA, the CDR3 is TGCAGTGCTAGTACAGGGGCGACCACAGCACCTTTCTTT. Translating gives CSASTGATTAPFF.

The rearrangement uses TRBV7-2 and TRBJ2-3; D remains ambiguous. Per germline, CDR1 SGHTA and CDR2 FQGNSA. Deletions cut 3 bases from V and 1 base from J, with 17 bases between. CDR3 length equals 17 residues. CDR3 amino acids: CASSFYLGEEGTDTQYF. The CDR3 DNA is TGTGCCAGCAGCTTCTACCTGGGTGAAGAGGGCACAGATACGCAGTATTTT. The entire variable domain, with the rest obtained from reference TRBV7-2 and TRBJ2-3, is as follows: GAGVSQSPSNKVTEKGKDVELRCDPISGHTALYWYRQSLGQGLEFLIYFQGNSAPDKSGLPSDRFSAERTGGSVSTLTIQRTQQEDSAVYLCASSFYLGEEGTDTQYFGPGTRLTVL.

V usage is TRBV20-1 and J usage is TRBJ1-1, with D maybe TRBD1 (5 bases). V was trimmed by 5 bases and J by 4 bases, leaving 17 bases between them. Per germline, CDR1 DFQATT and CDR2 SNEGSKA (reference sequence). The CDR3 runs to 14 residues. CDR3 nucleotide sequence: TGCAGTGCTCGCGGTTTGGGGCTTGGCACTGAAGCTTTCTTT. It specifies CSARGLGLGTEAFF.

The CDR3 protein is CASSLLLGGSTDTQYF. The CDR3 DNA sequence: TGTGCCAGCAGCTTACTTCTTGGGGGGAGCACAGATACGCAGTATTTT. V gene TRBV7-9 combines with J gene TRBJ2-3, with a possible D match to TRBD2 (6 bases). The CDR3 is 16 amino acids. Germline V gene sequence: CDR1 SEHNR, CDR2 FQNEAQ (reference sequence). V gave up 2 bases and J gave up 0 bases, with 12 bases separating them.

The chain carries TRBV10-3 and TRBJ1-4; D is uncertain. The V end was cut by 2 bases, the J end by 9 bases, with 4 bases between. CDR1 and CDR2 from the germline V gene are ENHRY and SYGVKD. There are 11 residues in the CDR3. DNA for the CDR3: TGTGCCATCAGTGAGAACCAAAAACTGTTTTTT. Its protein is CAISENQKLFF.

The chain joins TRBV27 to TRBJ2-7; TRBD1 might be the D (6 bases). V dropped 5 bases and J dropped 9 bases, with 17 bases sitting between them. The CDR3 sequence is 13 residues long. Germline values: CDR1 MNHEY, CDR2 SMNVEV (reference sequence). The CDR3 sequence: CASSLGTRVMQYF. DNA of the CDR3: TGTGCCAGCAGTCTGGGGACAAGGGTAATGCAGTACTTC.

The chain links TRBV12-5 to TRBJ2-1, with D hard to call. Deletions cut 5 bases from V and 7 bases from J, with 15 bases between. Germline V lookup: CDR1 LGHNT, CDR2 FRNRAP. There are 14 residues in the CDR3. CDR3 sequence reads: CASGPTLGRNEQFF. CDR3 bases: TGTGCTAGTGGTCCTACCTTAGGCCGAAATGAGCAGTTCTTC.

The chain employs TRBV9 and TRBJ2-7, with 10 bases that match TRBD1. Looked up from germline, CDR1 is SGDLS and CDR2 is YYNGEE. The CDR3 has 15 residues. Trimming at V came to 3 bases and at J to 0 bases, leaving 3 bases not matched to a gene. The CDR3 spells CASSEGQGSSYEQYF. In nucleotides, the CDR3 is TGTGCCAGCAGCGAGGGACAGGGGAGCTCCTACGAGCAGTACTTC.

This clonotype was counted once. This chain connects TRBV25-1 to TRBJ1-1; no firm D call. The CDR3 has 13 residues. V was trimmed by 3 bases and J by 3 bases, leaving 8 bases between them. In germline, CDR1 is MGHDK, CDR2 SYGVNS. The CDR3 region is CASSDDIHTEAFF. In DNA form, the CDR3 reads TGTGCCAGCAGTGACGACATACACACTGAAGCTTTCTTT.

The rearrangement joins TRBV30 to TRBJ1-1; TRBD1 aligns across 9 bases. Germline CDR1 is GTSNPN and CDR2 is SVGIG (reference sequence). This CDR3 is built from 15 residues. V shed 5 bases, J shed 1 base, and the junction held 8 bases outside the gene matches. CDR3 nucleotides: TGTGCCTGGGTAGGGCCGGGACAGGGGAACACTGAAGCTTTCTTT. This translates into CAWVGPGQGNTEAFF.

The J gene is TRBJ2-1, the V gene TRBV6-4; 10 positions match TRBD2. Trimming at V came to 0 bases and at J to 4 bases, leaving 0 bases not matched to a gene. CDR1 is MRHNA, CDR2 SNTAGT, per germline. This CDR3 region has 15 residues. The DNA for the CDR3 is TGTGCCAGCAGTGACTCGACTAGCGGGTACAATGAGCAGTTCTTC. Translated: CASSDSTSGYNEQFF.

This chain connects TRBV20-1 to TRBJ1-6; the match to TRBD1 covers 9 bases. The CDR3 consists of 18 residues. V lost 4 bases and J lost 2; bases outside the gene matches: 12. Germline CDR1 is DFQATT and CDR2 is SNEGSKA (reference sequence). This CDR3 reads CSAKAIRQGVAYNSPLHF. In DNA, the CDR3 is TGCAGTGCTAAGGCCATCCGACAGGGGGTGGCCTATAATTCACCCCTCCACTTT.

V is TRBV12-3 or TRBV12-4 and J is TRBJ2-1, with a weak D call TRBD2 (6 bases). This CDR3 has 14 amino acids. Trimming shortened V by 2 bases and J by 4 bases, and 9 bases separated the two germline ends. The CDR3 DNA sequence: TGTGCCAGCAGTTTAACGACTAGTTACAATGAGCAGTTCTTC. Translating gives CASSLTTSYNEQFF.

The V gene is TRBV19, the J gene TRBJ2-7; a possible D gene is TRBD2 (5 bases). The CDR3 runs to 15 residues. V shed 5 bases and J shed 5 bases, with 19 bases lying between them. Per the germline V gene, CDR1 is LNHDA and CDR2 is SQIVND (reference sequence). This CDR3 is CASSSGGLKTHEQYF. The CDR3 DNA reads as TGTGCCAGTAGTTCGGGCGGGCTAAAAACCCACGAGCAGTACTTC.